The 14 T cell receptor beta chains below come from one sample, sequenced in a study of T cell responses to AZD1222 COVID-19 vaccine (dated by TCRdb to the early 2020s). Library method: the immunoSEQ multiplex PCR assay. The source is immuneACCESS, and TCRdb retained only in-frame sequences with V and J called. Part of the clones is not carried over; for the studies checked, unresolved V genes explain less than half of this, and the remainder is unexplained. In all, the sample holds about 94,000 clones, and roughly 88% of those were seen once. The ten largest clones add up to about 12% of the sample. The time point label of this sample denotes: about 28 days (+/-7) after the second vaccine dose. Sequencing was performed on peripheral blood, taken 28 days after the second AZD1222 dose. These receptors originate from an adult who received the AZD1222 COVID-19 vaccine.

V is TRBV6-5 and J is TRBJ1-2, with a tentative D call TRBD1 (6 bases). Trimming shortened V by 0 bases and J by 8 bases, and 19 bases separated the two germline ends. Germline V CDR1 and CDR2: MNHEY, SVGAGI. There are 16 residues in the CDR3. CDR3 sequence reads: CASSYSRQEQGRGYTF. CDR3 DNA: TGTGCCAGCAGTTACTCGAGGCAAGAACAGGGCCGAGGCTACACCTTC.

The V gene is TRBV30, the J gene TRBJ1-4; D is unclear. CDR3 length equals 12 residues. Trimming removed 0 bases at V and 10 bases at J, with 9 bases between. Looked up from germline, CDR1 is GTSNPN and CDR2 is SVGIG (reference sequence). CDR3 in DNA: TGTGCCTGGAGTGTAAATTCTGTAAAACTGTTTTTT. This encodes CAWSVNSVKLFF.

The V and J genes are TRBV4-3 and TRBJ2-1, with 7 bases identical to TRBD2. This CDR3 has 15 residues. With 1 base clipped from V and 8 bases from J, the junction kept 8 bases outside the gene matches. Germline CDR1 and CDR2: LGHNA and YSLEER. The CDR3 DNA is TGCGCCAGCAGCCAAGCCTGGGGGGGTGGCGATGAGCAGTTCTTC. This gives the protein CASSQAWGGGDEQFF.

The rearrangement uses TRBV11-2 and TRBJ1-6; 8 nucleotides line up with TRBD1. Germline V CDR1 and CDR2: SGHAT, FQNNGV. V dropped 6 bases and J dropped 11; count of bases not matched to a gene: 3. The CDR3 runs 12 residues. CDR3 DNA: TGTGCCAGCAGTCTGACAGGGGCACCCCTCCACTTT. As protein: CASSLTGAPLHF.

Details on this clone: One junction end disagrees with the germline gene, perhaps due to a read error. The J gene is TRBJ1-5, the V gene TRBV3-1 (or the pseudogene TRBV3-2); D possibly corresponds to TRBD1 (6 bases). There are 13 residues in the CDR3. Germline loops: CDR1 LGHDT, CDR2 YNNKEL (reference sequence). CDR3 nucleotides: TGTGCCAGCGGCCAGGGGCACAATCAGCCCCAGCATTTT. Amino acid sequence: CASGQGHNQPQHF.

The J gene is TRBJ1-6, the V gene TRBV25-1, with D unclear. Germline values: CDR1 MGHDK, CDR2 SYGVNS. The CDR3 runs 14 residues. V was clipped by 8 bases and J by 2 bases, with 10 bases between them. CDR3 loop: CASQDGTYNSPLHF. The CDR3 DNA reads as TGTGCCAGCCAGGACGGGACCTATAATTCACCCCTCCACTTT.

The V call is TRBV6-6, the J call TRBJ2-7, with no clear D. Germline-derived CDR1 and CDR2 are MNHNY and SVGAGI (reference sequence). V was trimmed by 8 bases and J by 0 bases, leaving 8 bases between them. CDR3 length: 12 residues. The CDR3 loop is CASQMSSYEQYF. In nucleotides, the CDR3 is TGTGCCAGCCAGATGAGCTCCTACGAGCAGTACTTC.

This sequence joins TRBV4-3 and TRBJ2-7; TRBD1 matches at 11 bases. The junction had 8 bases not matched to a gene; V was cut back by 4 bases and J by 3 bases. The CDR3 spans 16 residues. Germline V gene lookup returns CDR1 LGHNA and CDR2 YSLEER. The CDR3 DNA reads TGCGCCAGCAGCCCACAAGCGGGACAGGGGGGCTACGAGCAGTACTTC. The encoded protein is CASSPQAGQGGYEQYF.

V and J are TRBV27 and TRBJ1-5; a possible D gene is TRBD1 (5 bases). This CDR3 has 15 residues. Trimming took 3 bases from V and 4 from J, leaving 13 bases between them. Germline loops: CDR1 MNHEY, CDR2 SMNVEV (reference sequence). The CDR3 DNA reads TGTGCCAGCAGTTTTCGGTGGGACGGGAATCAGCCCCAGCATTTT. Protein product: CASSFRWDGNQPQHF.

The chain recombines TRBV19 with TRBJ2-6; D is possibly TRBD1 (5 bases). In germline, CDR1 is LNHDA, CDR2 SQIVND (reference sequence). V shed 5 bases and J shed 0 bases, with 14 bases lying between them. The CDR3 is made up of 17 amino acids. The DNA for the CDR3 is TGTGCCAGTAGTTGGGCTGGGGCGGCCTCTGGGGCCAACGTCCTGACTTTC. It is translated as CASSWAGAASGANVLTF. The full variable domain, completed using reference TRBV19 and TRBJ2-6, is DGGITQSPKYLFRKEGQNVTLSCEQNLNHDAMYWYRQDPGQGLRLIYYSQIVNDFQKGDIAEGYSVSREKKESFPLTVTSAQKNPTAFYLCASSWAGAASGANVLTFGAGSRLTVL.

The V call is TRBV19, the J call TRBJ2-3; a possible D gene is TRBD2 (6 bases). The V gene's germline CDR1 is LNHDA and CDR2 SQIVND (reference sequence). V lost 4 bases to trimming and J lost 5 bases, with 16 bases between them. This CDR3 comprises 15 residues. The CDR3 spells CASSTGTLPQDTQYF. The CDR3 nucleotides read TGTGCCAGTAGTACCGGGACTCTTCCACAAGATACGCAGTATTTT.

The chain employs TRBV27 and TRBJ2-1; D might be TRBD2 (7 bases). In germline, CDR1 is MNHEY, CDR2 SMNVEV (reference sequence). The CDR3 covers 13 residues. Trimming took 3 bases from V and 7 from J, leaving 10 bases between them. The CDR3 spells CASSFEGGNEQFF. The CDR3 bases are TGTGCCAGCAGTTTCGAGGGGGGGAATGAGCAGTTCTTC.

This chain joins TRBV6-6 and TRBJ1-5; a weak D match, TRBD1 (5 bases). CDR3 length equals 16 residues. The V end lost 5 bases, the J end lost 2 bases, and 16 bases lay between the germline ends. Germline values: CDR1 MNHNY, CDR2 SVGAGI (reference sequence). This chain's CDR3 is CASSAHPGSGNQPQHF. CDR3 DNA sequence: TGTGCCAGCAGTGCACACCCAGGGAGCGGCAATCAGCCCCAGCATTTT.

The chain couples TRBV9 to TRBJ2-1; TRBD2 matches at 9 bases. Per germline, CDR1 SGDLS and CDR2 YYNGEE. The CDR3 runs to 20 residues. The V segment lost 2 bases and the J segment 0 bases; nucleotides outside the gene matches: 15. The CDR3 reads CASSVGVISGRRGSYNEQFF. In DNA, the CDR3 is TGTGCCAGCAGCGTCGGGGTAATTAGCGGGAGACGGGGCTCCTACAATGAGCAGTTCTTC.